Listed below are T cell receptor beta chains from one sample, sequenced in a study of blood T cell repertoires in COVID-19. Assay used: immunoSEQ multiplex PCR; TCRdb lists only in-frame clones, some missing. The table has about 410,000 clones, 80% to 95% seen once. The sequenced sample consisted of PBMCs or T cells enriched from blood (not recorded which). The receptors come from a man aged 18 to 29 who had recovered from COVID-19. The CDR3 runs from the conserved cysteine through the conserved F or W.

V gene	J gene	CDR3 protein
TRBV11-3	TRBJ1-1	CASSPGPKFQAFF
TRBV2	TRBJ1-2	CASSDGGQGPNYGYTF
TRBV6-5	TRBJ2-7	CASSVQGLSGVEQYF
TRBV9	TRBJ1-5	CASSVVKQPQHF
TRBV6-2/TRBV6-3	TRBJ2-7	CASSYCRDTGEWDEQYF
TRBV7-2	TRBJ1-1	CASSLSGELNTEAFF
TRBV3-1/TRBV3-2	TRBJ1-5	CASSQTGGSNQPQHF
TRBV7-9	TRBJ2-5	CASSLAGGAQYF
TRBV9	TRBJ2-1	CASSVVRGPYNEQFF
TRBV7-2	TRBJ1-3	CASSLGAGNTIYF
TRBV5-6	TRBJ1-2	CASSFLKQKNYGYTF
TRBV7-2	TRBJ1-3	CASSPPLGGGGNTIYF
TRBV5-1	TRBJ2-5	CASDPGREQETQYF
TRBV2	TRBJ2-3	CASSDNGSGGRLRTDTQYF
TRBV2	TRBJ1-2	CANRDTDGYTF
TRBV7-9	TRBJ2-2	CASSSRTSGGYTGELFF
TRBV30	TRBJ1-5	CAWRSRANQPQHF
TRBV29-1	TRBJ1-3	CSVYHGLIQGYTIYF
TRBV5-1	TRBJ2-5	CASSFKRQGTLYQETQYF
TRBV10-3	TRBJ2-7	CATKDRVYEQYF
TRBV5-1	TRBJ2-6	CASSLFPFSGANVLTF
TRBV4-2	TRBJ1-5	CASSQDPTGVNQPQHF